A selection of T cell receptor beta chains follows, all from one sample in a study of blood T cell repertoires in COVID-19. Sequencing was performed with immunoSEQ multiplex PCR; in TCRdb, only in-frame clones are kept and a portion is missing. The sample carries about 120,000 clones, roughly four fifths recorded once. Sequencing used peripheral blood. The receptors were sampled from a human donor in a cohort sampled during active COVID-19. The CDR3 runs from the conserved cysteine through the conserved F or W.

>TRBV12-5
CASGWAWEGRAGYGYTF
>TRBV20-1
CSATNGNIQYF
>TRBV6-4
CASSDAETYEQYF
>TRBV7-9
CASSLGRVTGELFF
>TRBV6-5
CASSYGTGQEKLFF
>TRBV6-2/TRBV6-3
CASSRTGTDTQYF
>TRBV25-1
CASSDGGEGTGHYGYTF
>TRBV4-1
CASSQGRDSYEQYF
>TRBV5-3
CARSLAKGTPQEVNTEAFF
>TRBV7-8
CASSLGQRNQPQHF
>TRBV10-3
CAISESPDRSYGYTF
>TRBV6-2/TRBV6-3
CASSWTPGGTEAFF
>TRBV3-1/TRBV3-2
CASSQWREAGEETQYF
>TRBV18
CASSPPLGAGNTIYF
>TRBV3-1/TRBV3-2
CASSPGSKTNYGYTF
>TRBV19
CATGVWGTGPETQYF
>TRBV10-3
CAISESNRFGGELFF
>TRBV18
CASSPSVRGDYGYTF
>TRBV19
CASSIARTGRAGELFF
>TRBV7-8
CASSSWTGEYGYTF
>TRBV10-3
CAISERGQPQHF
>TRBV6-5
CASTSGGTDYGYTF
>TRBV3-1/TRBV3-2
CASSQVAGAGQNIQYF
>TRBV4-3
CASSPRTGDPEQFF
>TRBV28
CASHFEGAANYGYTF
>TRBV5-6
CASSLMTGLGQPQHF
>TRBV19
CASSIADRAGETQYF
>TRBV15
CATSREGTGVYEQYF
>TRBV6-5
CASSPWALDGYTF
>TRBV5-6
CASSLAQNNYGYTF
>TRBV6-6
CASSYDGANYGYTF
>TRBV6-5
CASAGTPTSYEQYF
>TRBV6-6
CASSPGQGAGRNQSQHF
>TRBV4-2
CASSQQAETTGELFF
>TRBV6-5
CVTGVYNSPLHF
>TRBV5-6
CASSSTGYTEAFF
>TRBV19
CASSMWRGGKNPGELFF
>TRBV18
CASSPNTGSTDTQYF
>TRBV29-1
CSVEDVPGINEQYF
>TRBV29-1
CSVELLSGAVGQYF
>TRBV27
CASSLDGNSPLHF
>TRBV28
CASRATDPGGGYTF
>TRBV18
CASSPPVGAPFEKLFF
>TRBV2
CASESGQGREKLFF
>TRBV12-3/TRBV12-4
CASSLSVRGQTF
>TRBV4-2
CASSRAGGLETQYF
>TRBV6-2/TRBV6-3
CASSYAGPGTSLYQETQYF
>TRBV6-5
CASSLGGGSGETQYF
>TRBV6-2/TRBV6-3
CASSGVGGGGNQPQHF
>TRBV5-1
CASSLDLLGAKDF
>TRBV5-1
CASSLAVANTGELFF